This T cell receptor (beta chain) was sequenced for a study of blood T cell dynamics during melanoma immunotherapy. The assay was immunoSEQ multiplex PCR, and TCRdb's table has in-frame clones only and misses some. The sample carries roughly 23,000 clones, about 90% recorded once. CDR3 length: 12 amino acids. Trimming took 2 bases from V and 8 from J, leaving 7 bases between them. From germline, CDR1 is SGHTA and CDR2 FQGNSA. Time point noted: pre-treatment baseline. The material was blood, obtained from a patient treated with checkpoint blockade. This TCR derives from a human donor with melanoma. This chain connects TRBV7-2 to TRBJ2-1; D is unclear. The DNA for the CDR3 is TGTGCCAGCAGCTTATCCGACTATGAGCAGTTCTTC. Residues: CASSLSDYEQFF.